The 10 T cell receptor beta chains below were found in one sample sequenced in a study of T cell repertoires in cytomegalovirus infection. These receptors lack a known antigen. TCRdb processed the reads anew with MiXCR; each CDR3 protein has one entry. The sample lists around 900,000 distinct CDR3 sequences, around a third occurring once. The sequenced sample was cultured CD8+ T cells from PBMCs, obtained from culture after CMV antigen stimulation. The source of these receptors is a human donor in good health (CMV status not recorded). Some clones in this sample may be carry-over from other donors' samples.

This chain connects TRBV7-8 to TRBJ1-6; 7 bases line up with TRBD1. Germline loops: CDR1 SGHVS, CDR2 FQNEAQ. This CDR3 spans 14 amino acids. V lost 8 bases to trimming and J lost 6 bases; unmatched junction nucleotides: 7. CDR3 nucleotide sequence: TGTGCCAGCTGGCAGGGGGTCATTAATTCACCCCTCCACTTT. Protein product: CASWQGVINSPLHF. The variable domain in full, with the rest retrieved from reference TRBV7-8 and TRBJ1-6, is GAGVSQSPRYKVAKRGQDVALRCDPISGHVSLFWYQQALGQGPEFLTYFQNEAQLDKSGLPSDRFFAERPEGSVSTLKIQRTQQEDSAVYLCASWQGVINSPLHFGNGTRLTVT.

This clonotype showed up just once. V is TRBV19 and J is TRBJ1-5, with a weak D call TRBD1 (6 bases). The CDR3 is 13 amino acids. The V end was cut by 9 bases, the J end by 7 bases, with 16 bases between. Germline CDR1 is LNHDA and CDR2 is SQIVND (reference sequence). The CDR3, as DNA: TGTGCCAGCCTACAGGGAATCGAGCAGCCCCAGCATTTT. Translation: CASLQGIEQPQHF. Using reference TRBV19 and TRBJ1-5 for the parts outside the CDR3, the full variable domain is DGGITQSPKYLFRKEGQNVTLSCEQNLNHDAMYWYRQDPGQGLRLIYYSQIVNDFQKGDIAEGYSVSREKKESFPLTVTSAQKNPTAFYLCASLQGIEQPQHFGDGTRLSIL.

As concerns this clonotype: Relative to the germline gene, one junction end is altered; a read error may explain this. The gene calls are TRBV5-4 and TRBJ2-2; no definite D call. This CDR3 is built from 14 residues. The germline gives CDR1 SGHNT, CDR2 YYREEE (reference sequence). This CDR3 is CANSLKTNTGELFF. In DNA, the CDR3 is TGTGCCAACAGCTTAAAAACGAACACCGGGGAGCTGTTTTTT.

V is TRBV27 and J is TRBJ1-6; maybe TRBD1 (5 bases). The germline V and J ends were trimmed by 4 bases and 6 bases, with 13 bases remaining between them. In germline, CDR1 is MNHEY, CDR2 SMNVEV (reference sequence). The CDR3 spans 15 residues. This CDR3 is CASSSPGTFNSPLHF. In DNA, the CDR3 is TGTGCCAGCAGTTCCCCCGGGACTTTTAATTCACCCCTCCACTTT.

This clonotype has just a few counts. This chain connects TRBV6-5 to TRBJ2-1, with D possibly matching TRBD2 (6 bases). This CDR3 comprises 12 residues. The V gene lost 4 bases and the J gene lost 11 bases, with 12 bases spanning the gap. Per the germline V gene, CDR1 is MNHEY and CDR2 is SVGAGI. The CDR3 bases are TGTGCCAGCAGTTTAGGGACTTCCAAGCAGTTCTTC. This gives the protein CASSLGTSKQFF.

This clonotype turned up a few times. This sequence joins TRBV24-1 and TRBJ2-7; D is ambiguous. Per the germline V gene, CDR1 is KGHDR and CDR2 is SFDVKD. CDR3 length equals 16 residues. Deletions cut 8 bases from V and 0 bases from J, with 19 bases between. The CDR3 reads CATTSMVQDRSYEQYV. DNA of the CDR3: TGTGCCACCACCTCAATGGTGCAGGACCGCTCCTACGAGCAGTACGTC.

This clonotype was seen a few times. The gene calls are TRBV27 and TRBJ1-6; a possible D gene is TRBD1 (6 bases). CDR1 is MNHEY and CDR2 is SMNVEV in the germline V gene (reference sequence). This CDR3 is built from 16 residues. Trimming cost V 2 bases and J 6 bases, with 14 bases left between them. The CDR3 loop reads CASSLRGAPVNSPLHF. The CDR3 region has the DNA TGTGCCAGCAGTTTACGGGGGGCGCCTGTTAATTCACCCCTCCACTTT.

The sample holds a few counts of this clonotype. This chain links TRBV7-3 with TRBJ2-1; D is unresolved. Trimming took off 1 base at V and 6 bases at J, with 13 bases between the two ends. Germline CDR1 SGHTA, CDR2 FQGTGA. The CDR3 is made up of 15 amino acids. CDR3 sequence (DNA): TGTGCCAGCAGCTTAAGTGAATTGGGCACCAATGAGCAGTTCTTC. Its translation is CASSLSELGTNEQFF. The variable domain in full, with the rest retrieved from reference TRBV7-3 and TRBJ2-1, is GAGVSQTPSNKVTEKGKYVELRCDPISGHTALYWYRQSLGQGPEFLIYFQGTGAADDSGLPNDRFFAVRPEGSVSTLKIQRTERGDSAVYLCASSLSELGTNEQFFGPGTRLTVL.

The J gene is TRBJ2-1, the V gene TRBV6-1; a possible D gene is TRBD1 (5 bases). The germline V gene encodes CDR1 MNHNS and CDR2 SASEGT. The CDR3 is 12 amino acids. V shed 5 bases and J shed 6 bases, with 8 bases lying between them. Here the CDR3 DNA reads TGTGCCAGCAGTTGGGGCCCCAATGAGCAGTTCTTC. Translating gives CASSWGPNEQFF.

The CDR3 protein is CASSLEGASDYNEQFF. DNA for the CDR3: TGTGCCAGCAGCTTGGAGGGGGCTAGTGATTACAATGAGCAGTTCTTC. V usage is TRBV5-4 and J usage is TRBJ2-1, with 7 nucleotides matching TRBD1. J lost 4 bases, V lost 0 bases, and 7 bases had no gene match. This CDR3 is 16 amino acids long. Germline V lookup: CDR1 SGHNT, CDR2 YYREEE (reference sequence).